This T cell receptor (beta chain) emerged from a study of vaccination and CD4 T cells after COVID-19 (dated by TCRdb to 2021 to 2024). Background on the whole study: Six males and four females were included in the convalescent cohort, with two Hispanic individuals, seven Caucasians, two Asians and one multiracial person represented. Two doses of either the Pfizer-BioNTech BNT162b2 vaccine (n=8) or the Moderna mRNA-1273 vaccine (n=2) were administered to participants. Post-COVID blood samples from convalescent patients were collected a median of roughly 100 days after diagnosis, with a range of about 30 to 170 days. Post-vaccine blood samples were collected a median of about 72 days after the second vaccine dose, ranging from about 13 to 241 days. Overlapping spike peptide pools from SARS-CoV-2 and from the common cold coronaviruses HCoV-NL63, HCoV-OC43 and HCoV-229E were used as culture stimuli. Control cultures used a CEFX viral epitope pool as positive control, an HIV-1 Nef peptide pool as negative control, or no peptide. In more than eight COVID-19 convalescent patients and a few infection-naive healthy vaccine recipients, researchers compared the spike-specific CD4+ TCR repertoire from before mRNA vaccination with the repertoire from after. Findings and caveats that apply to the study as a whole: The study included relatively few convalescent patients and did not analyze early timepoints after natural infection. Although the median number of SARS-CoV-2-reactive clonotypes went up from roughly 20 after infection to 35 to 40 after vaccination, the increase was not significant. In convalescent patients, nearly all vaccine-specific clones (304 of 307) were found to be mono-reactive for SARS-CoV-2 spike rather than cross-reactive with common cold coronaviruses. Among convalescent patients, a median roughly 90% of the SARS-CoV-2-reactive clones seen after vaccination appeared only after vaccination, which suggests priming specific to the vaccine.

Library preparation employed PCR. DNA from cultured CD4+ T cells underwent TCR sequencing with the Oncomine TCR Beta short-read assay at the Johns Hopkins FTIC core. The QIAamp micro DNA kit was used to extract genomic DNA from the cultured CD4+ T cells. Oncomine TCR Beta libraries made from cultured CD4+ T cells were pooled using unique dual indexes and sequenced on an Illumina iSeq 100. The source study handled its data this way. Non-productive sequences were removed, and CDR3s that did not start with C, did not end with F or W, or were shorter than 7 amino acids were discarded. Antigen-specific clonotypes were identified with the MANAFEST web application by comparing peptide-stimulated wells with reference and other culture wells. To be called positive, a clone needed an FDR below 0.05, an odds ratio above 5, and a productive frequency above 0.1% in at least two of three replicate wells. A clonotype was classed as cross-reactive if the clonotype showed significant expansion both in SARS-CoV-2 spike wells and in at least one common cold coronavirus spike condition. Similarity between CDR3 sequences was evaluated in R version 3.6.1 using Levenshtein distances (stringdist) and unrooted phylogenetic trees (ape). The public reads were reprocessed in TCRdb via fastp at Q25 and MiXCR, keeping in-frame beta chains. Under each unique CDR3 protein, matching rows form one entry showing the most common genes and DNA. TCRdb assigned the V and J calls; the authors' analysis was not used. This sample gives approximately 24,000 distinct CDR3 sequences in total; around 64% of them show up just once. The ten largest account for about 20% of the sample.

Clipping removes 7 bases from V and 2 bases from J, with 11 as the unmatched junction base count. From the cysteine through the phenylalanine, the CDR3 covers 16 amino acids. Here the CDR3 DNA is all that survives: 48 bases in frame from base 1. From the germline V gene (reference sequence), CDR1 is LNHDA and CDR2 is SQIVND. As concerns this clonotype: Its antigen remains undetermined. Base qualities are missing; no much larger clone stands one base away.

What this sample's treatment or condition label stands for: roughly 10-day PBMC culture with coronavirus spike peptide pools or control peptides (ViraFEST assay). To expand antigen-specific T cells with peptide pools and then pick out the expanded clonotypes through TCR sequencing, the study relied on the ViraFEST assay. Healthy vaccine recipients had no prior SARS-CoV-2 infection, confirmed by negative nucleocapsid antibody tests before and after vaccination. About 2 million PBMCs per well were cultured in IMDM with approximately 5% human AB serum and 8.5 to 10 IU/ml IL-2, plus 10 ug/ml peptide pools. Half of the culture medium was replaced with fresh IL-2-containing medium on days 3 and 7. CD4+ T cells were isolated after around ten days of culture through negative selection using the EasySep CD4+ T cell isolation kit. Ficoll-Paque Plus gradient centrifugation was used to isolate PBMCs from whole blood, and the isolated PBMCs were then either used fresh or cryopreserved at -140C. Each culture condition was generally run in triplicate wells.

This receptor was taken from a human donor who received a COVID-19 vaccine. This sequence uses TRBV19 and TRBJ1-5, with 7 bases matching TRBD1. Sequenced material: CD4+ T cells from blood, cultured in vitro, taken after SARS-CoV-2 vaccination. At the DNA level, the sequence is TGTGCCAGTATCCCAAGGGGGCGGAGGGGCAATCAGCCCCAGCATTTT. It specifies CASIPRGRRGNQPQHF.